The 5 T cell receptor beta chains given below trace back to one sample, sequenced in a study of shared clonotypes between healthy human individuals. Naive CD8 cells comprised CD45RO-negative, CCR7-positively selected cells, excluding terminally differentiated effector memory CD45RA+ cells. Profiling relied on immunoSEQ multiplex PCR, and the TCRdb table lists in-frame clones only, not all of them. The sample lists just over 2,000,000 clones, about 94% occurring once. The sample taken for sequencing was naive CD8+ T cells sorted from blood. The receptor source for this set is a man between 18 and 35 years old in good health.

A word on this clone: Distinct nucleotide sequences in the sample also encode this CDR3. The chain recombines TRBV4-1 with TRBJ2-2, with D tentatively TRBD2 (5 bases). V was cut by 4 bases and J by 6 bases, with 9 bases left in between. The CDR3 loop spans 13 amino acids. Per the germline V gene, CDR1 is MGHRA and CDR2 is YSYEKL. Written as DNA, the CDR3 is TGCGCCAGCAGCCCAAGGACTTCCGGGGAGCTGTTTTTT. This encodes CASSPRTSGELFF.

The rearrangement links TRBV12-2 to TRBJ2-1; the D call in the table, TRBD2, was not verified against the DNA. TRBV12-2 is a documented pseudogene. This CDR3 has 17 residues. CDR3 DNA: TGTGCAAGTCGCTTAGCGCAAACTAGCGGGGGAAGGGATGAGCAGTTCTTC. Translated, it gives CASRLAQTSGGRDEQFF.

The chain couples TRBV5-1 to TRBJ2-2; 7 bases agree with TRBD2. There are 15 residues in the CDR3. Germline trimming cut 0 bases from V and 5 bases from J; bases unmatched to any gene: 4. Germline-derived CDR1 and CDR2 are SGHRS and YFSETQ. CDR3 residues: CASSLGGGWTGELFF. The DNA of the CDR3 is TGCGCCAGCAGCTTGGGCGGGGGATGGACCGGGGAGCTGTTTTTT.

The chain links TRBV6-5 to TRBJ1-1; D may be TRBD1 (5 bases). This CDR3 has 13 amino acids. The V gene lost 7 bases and the J gene lost 5 bases, with 14 bases spanning the gap. Germline CDR1 reads MNHEY; CDR2 reads SVGAGI. CDR3 nucleotide sequence: TGTGCCAGCAAAGGGGAGGGAGATACTGAAGCTTTCTTT. As protein: CASKGEGDTEAFF.

J is TRBJ2-5 and V is TRBV7-9; D gene unclear. In germline, CDR1 is SEHNR, CDR2 FQNEAQ (reference sequence). CDR3 length: 13 residues. Trimming pared 1 base from V and 6 bases from J, leaving 9 bases between. CDR3 protein: CASSLGRSQTQYF. Here the CDR3 DNA reads TGTGCCAGCAGCTTAGGCAGGTCCCAGACCCAGTACTTC.